The entry that follows covers one T cell receptor (beta chain) sequence. There is no known antigen for this receptor. The record has no base qualities; no much larger clone is one base away. The sample comes from a study of Ad26.COV2.S vaccination and SARS-CoV-2 variants (dated by TCRdb to the early 2020s). Describing the broader study: Donors in the vaccine arm were drawn from COV1001, a phase I-IIa trial of Ad26.COV2.S in healthy adults that was multicentre, randomized, double-blind and placebo-controlled. A total of 32 samples were included in the TCR-sequenced set, comprising roughly 19 Ad26.COV2.S vaccine recipients, 5 placebo recipients and 8 SARS-CoV-2 convalescent individuals. Throughout the experiments and outcome assessment, investigators stayed blinded to trial group allocation. Participants in the trial were split at random into five groups of five each, receiving low-dose or high-dose Ad26.COV2.S once or twice, or else placebo on both occasions. Sequencing of the TCRbeta repertoire served to evaluate the specificity and breadth of SARS-CoV-2-reactive T cell receptors following Ad26.COV2.S vaccination. Dosing of Ad26.COV2.S was intramuscular, at either 5x10^10 or 1x10^11 viral particles, delivered as one shot or as two shots spaced 56 days apart.

The investigation overall reported the following: Non-spike TCR breadth was comparable between vaccine and placebo recipients, consistent with the vaccine containing only spike. The study lacked the statistical power to compare responses across vaccine doses or regimens. Higher spike-specific TCR breadth was observed in Ad26.COV2.S recipients than in placebo recipients (P = 0.0014). The authors noted that the TCR breadth and depth analyses may have underestimated total T cell responses. After vaccination, spike-specific CD8+ and CD4+ T cell responses were reported to show substantial breadth.

This specimen's treatment or condition label, interpreted: around 19 received Ad26.COV2.S at low or high dose, single or two shots; roughly five received placebo; per-sample allocation not given. For vaccine and placebo recipients, repertoires were sequenced using samples collected on day 63 after the first injection. In Cohort 1b, some 25 adults aged 18-55 years were enrolled at a single site in Boston, USA, between 29 July and 7 August 2020. As a vaccine, Ad26.COV2.S was a replication-incompetent adenovirus type 26 vector that expressed a prefusion-stabilized SARS-CoV-2 spike protein derived from the original Wuhan strain. The immunoSEQ Assay was used to sequence TCRbeta CDR3 regions. After extraction, genomic DNA underwent amplification by bias-controlled multiplex PCR, followed by high-throughput sequencing. From the authors' description of their analysis: Collapsing and filtering of sequences were performed to quantify the absolute abundance of each unique TCRbeta CDR3 region. T cell fraction was estimated by normalizing TCRbeta template counts to usable DNA, which was measured by amplifying reference genes present in all nucleated cells. Repertoire TCRs were annotated as SARS-CoV-2-specific when V gene, CDR3 amino acid sequence and J gene were exactly matched to a known reactive TCR set. The reference SARS-CoV-2 TCR set came from MIRA and was filtered for enrichment in COVID-19-positive ImmuneCODE repertoires, removing public or cross-reactive TCRs. Using the MIRA antigens, annotated TCRs were further analysed by specific ORF or by position within an ORF. Depth was the summed frequency of annotated unique rearrangements, while breadth was defined as annotated unique rearrangements over total unique productive rearrangements. TCR breadth was compared between groups using two-sided Wilcoxon rank-sum tests. The source is immuneACCESS, and TCRdb retained only in-frame sequences with V and J called. Part of the clones is not carried over; for the studies checked, unresolved V genes explain less than half of this, and the remainder is unexplained. The V and J calls and the clone size are those of that table, but D and trimming were determined from the DNA. The sample has about 400,000 clones on record, approximately 89% of them singletons. Clones ranked in the top ten supply 1.5% to 2% of the sample.

V was cut back by 0 bases and J by 2 bases, leaving a gap of 11 bases between them. CDR3 length: 15 amino acids, cysteine to phenylalanine. Of all the DNA, just the CDR3 is kept, 45 bases in frame from base 1. Based on the germline V gene (reference sequence), the CDR1 and CDR2 sequences are SGHNT and YYREEE. Here the sequenced sample was peripheral blood, taken in a trial of Ad26.COV2.S vaccine versus placebo. The clonotype was recovered from a person between 18 and 65 years old who received the Ad26.COV2.S COVID-19 vaccine or a placebo. The rearrangement joined TRBV5-4 to TRBJ1-1; the D gene remains uncertain. The CDR3 region has the sequence CASSLELTLNTEAFF. The DNA sequence is as follows: TGTGCCAGCAGCTTGGAGCTTACCTTAAACACTGAAGCTTTCTTT.